This T cell receptor (beta chain) was captured in a study of T cells in Graves' hyperthyroidism and ophthalmopathy. TCR beta CDR3 regions were amplified from RNA. The HTBI primer set was used in a first-round RT-PCR of the TCR CDR3. One entry per CDR3 protein results from TCRdb running MiXCR on the multiplex PCR reads. The table records some 270,000 distinct CDR3 sequences, about an eighth of them present only once. This clonotype was counted many times. The antigen is undetermined. Findings and limits, study-wide: Ophthalmopathy could be told apart from stable hyperthyroidism with a 13 V-J model. The model's output predicted ophthalmopathy at a median of about 6.5 months prior to onset. Most expanded thyroid clonotypes above 0.001 recurred in blood.

The diagnoses drew upon clinical symptoms, serum thyroxine and TRAb, thyroid ultrasound and orbital computed tomography. Sequencing input: blood. This TCR derives from a woman in her thirties or forties with Graves' hyperthyroidism.

CDR3 protein: CASSERSGRAHGELFF. Here the CDR3 DNA reads TGTGCCAGCAGTGAACGTAGCGGGAGGGCCCACGGGGAGCTGTTTTTT. The gene calls are TRBV2 and TRBJ2-2; TRBD2 matches 11 bases. Germline V gives CDR1 SNHLY, CDR2 FYNNEI. The CDR3 consists of 16 residues. V shed 2 bases and J 7 bases; nucleotides not matched to a gene: 6.